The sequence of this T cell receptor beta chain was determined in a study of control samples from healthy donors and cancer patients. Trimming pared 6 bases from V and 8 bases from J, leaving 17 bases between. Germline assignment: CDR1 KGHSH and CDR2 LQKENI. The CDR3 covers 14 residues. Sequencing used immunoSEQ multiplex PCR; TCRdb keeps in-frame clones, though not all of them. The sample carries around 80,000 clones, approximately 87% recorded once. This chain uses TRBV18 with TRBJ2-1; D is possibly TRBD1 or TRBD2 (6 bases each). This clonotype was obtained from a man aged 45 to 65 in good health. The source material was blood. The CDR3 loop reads CASSVVAGEDEQFF. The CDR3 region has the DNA TGTGCCAGCTCGGTGGTGGCAGGGGAGGATGAGCAGTTCTTC.